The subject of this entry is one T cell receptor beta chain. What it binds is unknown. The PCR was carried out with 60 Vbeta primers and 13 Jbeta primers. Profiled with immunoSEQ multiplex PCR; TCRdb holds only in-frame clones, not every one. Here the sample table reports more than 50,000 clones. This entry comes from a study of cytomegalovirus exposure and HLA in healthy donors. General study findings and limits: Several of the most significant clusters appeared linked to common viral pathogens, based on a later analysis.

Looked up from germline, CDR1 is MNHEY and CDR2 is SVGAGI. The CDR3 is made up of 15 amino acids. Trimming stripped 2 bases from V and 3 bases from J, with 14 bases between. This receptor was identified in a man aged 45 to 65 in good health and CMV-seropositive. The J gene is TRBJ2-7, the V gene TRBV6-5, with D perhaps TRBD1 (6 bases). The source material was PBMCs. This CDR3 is CASSYSLGQIYEQYF. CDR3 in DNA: TGTGCCAGCAGTTACAGTTTAGGACAGATCTACGAGCAGTACTTC.